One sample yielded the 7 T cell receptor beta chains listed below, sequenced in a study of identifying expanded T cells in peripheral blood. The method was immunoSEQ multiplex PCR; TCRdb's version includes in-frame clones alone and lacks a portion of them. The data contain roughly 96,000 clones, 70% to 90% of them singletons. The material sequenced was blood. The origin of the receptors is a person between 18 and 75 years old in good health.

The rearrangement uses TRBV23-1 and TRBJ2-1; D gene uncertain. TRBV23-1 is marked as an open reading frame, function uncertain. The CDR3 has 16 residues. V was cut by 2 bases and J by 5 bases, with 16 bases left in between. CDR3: CASSQPQTGRDNEQFF. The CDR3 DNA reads TGCGCCAGCAGTCAACCACAGACGGGCAGAGACAATGAGCAGTTCTTC.

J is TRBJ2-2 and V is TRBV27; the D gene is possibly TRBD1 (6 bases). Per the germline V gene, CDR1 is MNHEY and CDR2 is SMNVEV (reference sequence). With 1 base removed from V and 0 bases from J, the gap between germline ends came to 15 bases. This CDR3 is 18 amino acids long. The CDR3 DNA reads TGTGCCAGCAGTTTATTGGGAGCAGGGGCTACGAACACCGGGGAGCTGTTTTTT. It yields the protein CASSLLGAGATNTGELFF.

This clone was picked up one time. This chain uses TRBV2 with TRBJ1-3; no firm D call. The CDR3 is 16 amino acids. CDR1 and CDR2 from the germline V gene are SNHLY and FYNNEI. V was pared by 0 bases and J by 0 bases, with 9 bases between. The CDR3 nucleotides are TGTGCCAGCAGTGAAGCGGGCAGAAACTCTGGAAACACCATATATTTT. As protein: CASSEAGRNSGNTIYF.

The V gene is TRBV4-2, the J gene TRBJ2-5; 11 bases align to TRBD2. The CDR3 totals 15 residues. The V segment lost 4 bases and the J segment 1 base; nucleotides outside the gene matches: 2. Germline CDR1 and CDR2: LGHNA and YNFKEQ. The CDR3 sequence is CASSPGTSGQETQYF. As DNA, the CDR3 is TGTGCCAGCAGCCCCGGGACTAGCGGCCAAGAGACCCAGTACTTC.

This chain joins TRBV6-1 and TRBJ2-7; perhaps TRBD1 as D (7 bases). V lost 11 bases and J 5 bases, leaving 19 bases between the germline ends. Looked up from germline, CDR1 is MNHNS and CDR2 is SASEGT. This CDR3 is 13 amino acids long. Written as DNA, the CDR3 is TGTGCCGGGGGGCGACAGGGTGGAGACGAGCAGTACTTC. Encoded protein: CAGGRQGGDEQYF.

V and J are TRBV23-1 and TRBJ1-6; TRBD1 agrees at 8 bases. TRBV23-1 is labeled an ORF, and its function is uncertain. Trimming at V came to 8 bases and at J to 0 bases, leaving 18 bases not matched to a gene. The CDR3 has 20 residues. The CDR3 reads CASAPLSAGQGSSYNSPLHF. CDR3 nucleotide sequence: TGCGCCAGCGCTCCTCTAAGTGCAGGACAGGGAAGCTCCTATAATTCACCCCTCCACTTT.

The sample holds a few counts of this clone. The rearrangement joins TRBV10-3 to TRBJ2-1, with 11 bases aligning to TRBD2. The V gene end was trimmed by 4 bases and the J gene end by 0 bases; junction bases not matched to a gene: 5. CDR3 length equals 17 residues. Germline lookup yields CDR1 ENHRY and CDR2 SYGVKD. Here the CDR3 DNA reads TGTGCCATCAGTGGGGGGCTAGCGGGAGGCTCCTACAATGAGCAGTTCTTC. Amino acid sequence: CAISGGLAGGSYNEQFF.